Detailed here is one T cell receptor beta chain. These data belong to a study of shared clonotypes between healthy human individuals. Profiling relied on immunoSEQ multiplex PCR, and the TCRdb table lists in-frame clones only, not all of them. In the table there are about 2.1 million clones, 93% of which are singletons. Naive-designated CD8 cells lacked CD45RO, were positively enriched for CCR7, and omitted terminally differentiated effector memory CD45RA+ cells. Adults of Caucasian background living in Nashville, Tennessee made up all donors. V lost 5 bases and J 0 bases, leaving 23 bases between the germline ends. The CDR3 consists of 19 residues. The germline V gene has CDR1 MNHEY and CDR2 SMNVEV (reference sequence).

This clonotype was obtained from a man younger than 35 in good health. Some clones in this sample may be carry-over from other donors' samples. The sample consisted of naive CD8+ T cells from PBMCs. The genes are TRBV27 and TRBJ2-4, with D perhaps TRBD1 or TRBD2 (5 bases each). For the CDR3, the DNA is TGTGCCAGCAGTCCGGCGGACCGCCCGGGACGAATAGCCAAAAACATTCAGTACTTC. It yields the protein CASSPADRPGRIAKNIQYF.